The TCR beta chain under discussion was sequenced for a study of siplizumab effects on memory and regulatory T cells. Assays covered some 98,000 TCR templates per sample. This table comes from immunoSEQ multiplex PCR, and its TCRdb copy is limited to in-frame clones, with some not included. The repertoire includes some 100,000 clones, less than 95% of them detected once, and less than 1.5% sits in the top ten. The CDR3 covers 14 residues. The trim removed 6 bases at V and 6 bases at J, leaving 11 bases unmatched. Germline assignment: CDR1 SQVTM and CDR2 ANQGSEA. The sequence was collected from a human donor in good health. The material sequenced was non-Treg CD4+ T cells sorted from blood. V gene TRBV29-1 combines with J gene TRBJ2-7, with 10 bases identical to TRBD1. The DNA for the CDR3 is TGCAGCGTCGTGAGACAGGGGGCGCAGGGCGAGCAGTACTTC. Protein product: CSVVRQGAQGEQYF.